This entry features one T cell receptor (beta chain) sequence. Its specificity is unknown. These data belong to a study of shared clonotypes between healthy human individuals. TCRdb keeps only in-frame clones here, not all; method: immunoSEQ multiplex PCR. The sample lists approximately 2.1 million clones, approximately 95% occurring once. The study's findings and limits: The naive CD4 repertoires of several donors were compared, and around 5.1% of clonotypes were shared.

The clonotype originates from a man aged 18 to 30 in good health. Some clones in this sample may be carry-over from other donors' samples. Sequencing was performed on naive CD4+ T cells from PBMCs. Subset noted: CD45RA+ positively selected.

The CDR3 DNA reads TGTGCCAGCAGGGCTAGCGGGAGCGGGGAGCAGTACTTC. This codes for CASRASGSGEQYF. J is TRBJ2-7 and V is TRBV6-5; 10 nucleotides agree with TRBD2. This CDR3 region has 13 residues. The V and J ends lost 6 bases and 7 bases, in that order; junction bases with no gene match: 6. CDR1 MNHEY and CDR2 SVGAGI come from the germline V gene.